This TCR beta chain derives from a study of shared clonotypes between healthy human individuals. Study details: Three plates were used per donor for CD4 naive, three for CD4 memory, two for CD8 naive and one for CD8 memory.

Libraries were prepared by immunoSEQ multiplex PCR; TCRdb keeps only in-frame clonotypes and omits some of them. Of some 2 million clones listed, 85% to 95% are singletons. Sequencing input: naive CD4+ T cells sorted from blood. This sample's subset: CD45RA+ positively selected. The clonotype originates from a man aged 18 to 29 in good health.

The CDR3 spells CAISDVVKGGTDTQYF. CDR3 in DNA: TGTGCCATCAGTGACGTGGTTAAGGGGGGCACAGATACGCAGTATTTT. The chain is built from TRBV10-3 and TRBJ2-3, with a weak D call TRBD1 (6 bases). The CDR3 length is 16 residues. Per germline, CDR1 ENHRY and CDR2 SYGVKD. V was clipped by 3 bases and J by 1 base, with 14 bases between them.